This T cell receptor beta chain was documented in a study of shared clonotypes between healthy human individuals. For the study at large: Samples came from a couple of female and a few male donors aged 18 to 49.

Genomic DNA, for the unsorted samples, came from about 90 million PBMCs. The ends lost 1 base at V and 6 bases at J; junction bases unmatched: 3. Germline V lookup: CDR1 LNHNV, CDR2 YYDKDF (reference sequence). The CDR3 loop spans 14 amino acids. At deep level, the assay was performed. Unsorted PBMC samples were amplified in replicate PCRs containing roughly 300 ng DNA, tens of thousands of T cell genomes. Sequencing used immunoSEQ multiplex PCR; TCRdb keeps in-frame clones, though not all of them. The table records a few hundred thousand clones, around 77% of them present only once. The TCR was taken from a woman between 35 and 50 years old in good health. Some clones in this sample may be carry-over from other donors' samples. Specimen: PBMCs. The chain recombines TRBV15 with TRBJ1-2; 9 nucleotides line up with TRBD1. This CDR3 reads CATSRVGTGNGYTF. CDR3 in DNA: TGTGCCACCAGCAGAGTTGGGACAGGGAATGGCTACACCTTC.